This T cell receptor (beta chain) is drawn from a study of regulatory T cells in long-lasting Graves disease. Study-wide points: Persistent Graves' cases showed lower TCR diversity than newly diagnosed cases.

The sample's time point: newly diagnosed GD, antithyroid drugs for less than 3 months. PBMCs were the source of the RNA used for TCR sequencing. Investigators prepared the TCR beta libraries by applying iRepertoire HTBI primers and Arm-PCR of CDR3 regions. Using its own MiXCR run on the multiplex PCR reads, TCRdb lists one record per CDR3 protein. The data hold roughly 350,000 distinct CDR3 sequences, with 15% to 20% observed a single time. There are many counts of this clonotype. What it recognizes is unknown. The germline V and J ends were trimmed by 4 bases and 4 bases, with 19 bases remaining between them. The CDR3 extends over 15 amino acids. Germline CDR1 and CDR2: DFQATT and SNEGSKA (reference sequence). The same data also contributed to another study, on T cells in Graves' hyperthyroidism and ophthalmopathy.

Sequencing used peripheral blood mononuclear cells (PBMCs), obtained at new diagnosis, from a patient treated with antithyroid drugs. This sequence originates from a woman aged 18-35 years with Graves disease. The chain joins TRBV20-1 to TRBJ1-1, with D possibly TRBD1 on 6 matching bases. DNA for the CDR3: TGCAGTGCTACCATCTTTCAGGGAGGGGGCACTGAAGCTTTCTTT. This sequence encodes CSATIFQGGGTEAFF.